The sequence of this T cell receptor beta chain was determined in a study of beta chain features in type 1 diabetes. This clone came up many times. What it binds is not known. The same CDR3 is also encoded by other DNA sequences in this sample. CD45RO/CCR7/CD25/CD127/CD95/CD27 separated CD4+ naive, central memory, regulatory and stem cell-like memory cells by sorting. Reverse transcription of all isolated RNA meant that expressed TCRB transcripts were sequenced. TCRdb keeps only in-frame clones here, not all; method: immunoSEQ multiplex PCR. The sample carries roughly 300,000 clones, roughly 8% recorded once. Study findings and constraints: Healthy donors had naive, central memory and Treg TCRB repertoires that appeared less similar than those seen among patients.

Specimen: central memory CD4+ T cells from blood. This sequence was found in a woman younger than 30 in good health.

DNA of the CDR3: TGTGCCAGCAGCCAAGCCTACGAGCAGTACTTC. This encodes CASSQAYEQYF. The chain joins TRBV14 to TRBJ2-7; D ambiguous. The CDR3 extends over 11 amino acids. Deletions cut 1 base from V and 2 bases from J, with 0 bases between. Germline-derived CDR1 and CDR2 are SGHDN and FVKESK.